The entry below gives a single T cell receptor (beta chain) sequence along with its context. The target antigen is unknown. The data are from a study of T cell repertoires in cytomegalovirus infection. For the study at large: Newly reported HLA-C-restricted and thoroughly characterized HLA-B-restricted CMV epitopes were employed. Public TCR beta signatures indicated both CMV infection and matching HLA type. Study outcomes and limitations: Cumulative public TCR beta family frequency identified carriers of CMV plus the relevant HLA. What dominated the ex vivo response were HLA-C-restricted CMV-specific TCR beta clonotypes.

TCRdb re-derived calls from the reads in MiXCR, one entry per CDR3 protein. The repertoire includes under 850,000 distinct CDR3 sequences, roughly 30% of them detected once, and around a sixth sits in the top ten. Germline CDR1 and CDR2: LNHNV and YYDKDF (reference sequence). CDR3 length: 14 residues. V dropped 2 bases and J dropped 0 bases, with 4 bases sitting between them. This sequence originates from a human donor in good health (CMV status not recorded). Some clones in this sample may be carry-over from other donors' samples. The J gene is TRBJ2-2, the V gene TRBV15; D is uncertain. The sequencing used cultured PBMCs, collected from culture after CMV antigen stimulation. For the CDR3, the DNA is TGTGCCACCAGCAGAAACGCGAACACCGGGGAGCTGTTTTTT. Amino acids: CATSRNANTGELFF. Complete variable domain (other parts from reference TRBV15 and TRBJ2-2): DAMVIQNPRYQVTQFGKPVTLSCSQTLNHNVMYWYQQKSSQAPKLLFHYYDKDFNNEADTPDNFQSRRPNTSFCFLDIRSPGLGDTAMYLCATSRNANTGELFFGEGSRLTVL.